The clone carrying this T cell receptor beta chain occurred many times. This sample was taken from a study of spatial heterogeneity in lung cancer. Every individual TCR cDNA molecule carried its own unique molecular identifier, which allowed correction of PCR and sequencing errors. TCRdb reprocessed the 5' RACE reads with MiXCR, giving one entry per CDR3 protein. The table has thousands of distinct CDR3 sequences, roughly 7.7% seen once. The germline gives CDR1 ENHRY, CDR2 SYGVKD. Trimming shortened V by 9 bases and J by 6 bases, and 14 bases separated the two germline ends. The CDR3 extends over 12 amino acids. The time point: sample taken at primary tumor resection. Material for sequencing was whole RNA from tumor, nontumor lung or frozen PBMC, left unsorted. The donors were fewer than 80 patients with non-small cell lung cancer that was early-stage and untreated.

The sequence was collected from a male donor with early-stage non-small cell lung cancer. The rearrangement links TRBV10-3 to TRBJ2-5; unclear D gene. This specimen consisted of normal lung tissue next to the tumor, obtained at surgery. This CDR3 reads CAIAPGMQTQYF. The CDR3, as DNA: TGTGCCATAGCTCCCGGCATGCAGACCCAGTACTTC.